This T cell receptor (beta chain) derives from a study of early stage breast cancer tumors. In the study overall: ER+/PR+/HER2- status applied to about 70% of the 16 invasive breast tumors.

General study results and limits: In about 90% of the 16 patients, blood comparison separated tumor from normal breast. Functional markers like CD4, CD8 and FOXP3 were missed in bulk sequencing.

There are 12 residues in the CDR3. V shed 4 bases and J 16 bases; nucleotides not matched to a gene: 9. The germline V gene has CDR1 MGHDK and CDR2 SYGVNS. Only in-frame clones appear in the TCRdb table, and some are missing; sequencing was by immunoSEQ multiplex PCR. The data hold tens of thousands of clones, with over 70% observed a single time. Regarding this clone: Its antigen remains unidentified.

Material for sequencing was blood. The chain joins TRBV25-1 to TRBJ2-4; 8 bases fit TRBD1. This TCR derives from a person aged 55-75 years with breast cancer. The CDR3 DNA reads as TGTGCCAGCAGTGGTCGACAGGGGCGTTTTTACTTC. Translated, it gives CASSGRQGRFYF.